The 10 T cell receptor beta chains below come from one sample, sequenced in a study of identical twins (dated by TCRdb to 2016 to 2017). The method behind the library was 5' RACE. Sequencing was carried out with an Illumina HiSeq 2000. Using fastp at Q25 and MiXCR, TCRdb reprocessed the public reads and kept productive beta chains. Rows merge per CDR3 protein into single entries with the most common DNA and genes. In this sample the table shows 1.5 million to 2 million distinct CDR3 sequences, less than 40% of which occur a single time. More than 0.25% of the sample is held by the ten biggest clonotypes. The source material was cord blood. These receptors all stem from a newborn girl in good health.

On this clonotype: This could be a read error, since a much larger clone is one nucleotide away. In nucleotides, the CDR3 is TGCAGCGTCCTACATTCCTACAATGAGCAGTACTTC. Encoded protein: CSVLHSYNEQYF. The rearrangement links TRBV29-1 to TRBJ2-5; D remains ambiguous. The CDR3 is 12 amino acids. Trimming took off 6 bases at V and 11 bases at J, with 19 bases between the two ends. From germline, CDR1 is SQVTM and CDR2 ANQGSEA.

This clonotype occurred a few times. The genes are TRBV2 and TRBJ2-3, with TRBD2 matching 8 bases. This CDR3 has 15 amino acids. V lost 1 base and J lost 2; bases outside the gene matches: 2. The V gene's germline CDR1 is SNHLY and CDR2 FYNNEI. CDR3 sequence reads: CASSEGGGTTDTQYF. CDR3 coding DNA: TGTGCCAGCAGTGAAGGCGGGGGGACCACAGATACGCAGTATTTT.

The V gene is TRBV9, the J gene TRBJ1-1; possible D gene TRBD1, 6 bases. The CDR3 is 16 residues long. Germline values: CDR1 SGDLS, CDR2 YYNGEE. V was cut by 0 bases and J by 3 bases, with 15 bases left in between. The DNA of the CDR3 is TGTGCCAGCAGCGTAGGTTGGGGGGCAATGGACACTGAAGCTTTCTTT. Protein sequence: CASSVGWGAMDTEAFF.

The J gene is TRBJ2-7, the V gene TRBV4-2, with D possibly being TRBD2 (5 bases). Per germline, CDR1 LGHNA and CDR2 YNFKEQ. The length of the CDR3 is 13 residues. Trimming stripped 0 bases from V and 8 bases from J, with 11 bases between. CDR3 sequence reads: CASSQDVGLKQYF. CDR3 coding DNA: TGTGCCAGCAGCCAAGATGTAGGACTGAAGCAGTACTTC.

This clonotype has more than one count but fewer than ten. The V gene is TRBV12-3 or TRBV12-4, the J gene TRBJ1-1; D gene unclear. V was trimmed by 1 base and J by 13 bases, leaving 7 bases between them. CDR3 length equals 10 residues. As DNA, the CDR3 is TGTGCCAGCAGTTTAGGGCCAGGTTTCTTT. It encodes CASSLGPGFF.

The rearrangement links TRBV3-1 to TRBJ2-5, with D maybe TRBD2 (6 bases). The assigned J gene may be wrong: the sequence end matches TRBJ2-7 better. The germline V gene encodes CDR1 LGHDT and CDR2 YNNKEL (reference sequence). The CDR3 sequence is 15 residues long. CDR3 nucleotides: TGTGCCAGCAGCCAAGATGCCGGGGGTTCGTACGAGCAGTACTTC. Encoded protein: CASSQDAGGSYEQYF.

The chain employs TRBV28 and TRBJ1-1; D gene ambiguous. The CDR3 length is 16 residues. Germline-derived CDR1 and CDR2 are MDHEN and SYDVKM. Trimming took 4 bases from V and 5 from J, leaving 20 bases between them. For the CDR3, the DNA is TGTGCCAGCAGTTATTGGAGGCAGATTTCTCTGACTGAAGCTTTCTTT. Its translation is CASSYWRQISLTEAFF.

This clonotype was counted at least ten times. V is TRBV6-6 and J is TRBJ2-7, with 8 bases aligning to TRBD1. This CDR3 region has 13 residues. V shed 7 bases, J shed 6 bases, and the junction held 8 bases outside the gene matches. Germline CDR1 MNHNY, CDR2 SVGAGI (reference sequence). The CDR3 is CASKGQGTGEQYF. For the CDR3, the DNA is TGTGCCAGCAAAGGACAGGGTACGGGCGAGCAGTACTTC.

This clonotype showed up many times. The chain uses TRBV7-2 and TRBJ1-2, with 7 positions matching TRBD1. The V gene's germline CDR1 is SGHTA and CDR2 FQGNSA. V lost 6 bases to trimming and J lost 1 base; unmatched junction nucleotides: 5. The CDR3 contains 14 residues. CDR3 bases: TGTGCCAGCAGGAGACAGGGTTTTAACTATGGCTACACCTTC. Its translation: CASRRQGFNYGYTF.

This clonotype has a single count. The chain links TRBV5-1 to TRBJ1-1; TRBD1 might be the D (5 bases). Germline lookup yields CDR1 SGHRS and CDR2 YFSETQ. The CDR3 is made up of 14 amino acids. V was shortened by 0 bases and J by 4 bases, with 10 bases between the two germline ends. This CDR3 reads CASSLGQMATEAFF. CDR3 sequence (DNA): TGCGCCAGCAGCTTGGGACAGATGGCCACTGAAGCTTTCTTT. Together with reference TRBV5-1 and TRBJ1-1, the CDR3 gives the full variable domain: KAGVTQTPRYLIKTRGQQVTLSCSPISGHRSVSWYQQTPGQGLQFLFEYFSETQRNKGNFPGRFSGRQFSNSRSEMNVSTLELGDSALYLCASSLGQMATEAFFGQGTRLTVV.